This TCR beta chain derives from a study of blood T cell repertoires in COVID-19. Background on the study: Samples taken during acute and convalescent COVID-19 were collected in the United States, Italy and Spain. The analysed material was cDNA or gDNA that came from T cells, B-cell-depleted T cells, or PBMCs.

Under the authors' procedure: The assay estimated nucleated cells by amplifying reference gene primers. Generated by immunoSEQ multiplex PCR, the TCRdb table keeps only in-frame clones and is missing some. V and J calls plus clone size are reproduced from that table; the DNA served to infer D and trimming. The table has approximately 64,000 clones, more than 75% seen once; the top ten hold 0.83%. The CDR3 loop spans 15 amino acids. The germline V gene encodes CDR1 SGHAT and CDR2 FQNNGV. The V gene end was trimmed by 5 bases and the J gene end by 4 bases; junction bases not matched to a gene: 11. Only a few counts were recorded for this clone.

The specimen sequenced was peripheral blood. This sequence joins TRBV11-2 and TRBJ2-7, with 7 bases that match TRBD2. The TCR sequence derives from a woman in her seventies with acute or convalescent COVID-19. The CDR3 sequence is CASSPLGLPNYEQYF. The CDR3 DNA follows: TGTGCCAGCAGCCCACTGGGACTACCGAATTACGAGCAGTACTTC.